This T cell receptor beta chain was identified during a study of blood T cell repertoires in COVID-19. Germline values: CDR1 KGHSY, CDR2 FQNENV. The length of the CDR3 is 14 residues. Deletions cut 0 bases from V and 1 base from J, with 6 bases between. Sequencing used immunoSEQ multiplex PCR; TCRdb keeps in-frame clones, though not all of them. Found here are fewer than 200,000 clones, 70% to 85% of them singletons; the top ten hold around 10%. The rearrangement uses TRBV16 and TRBJ1-1; D not certain. This clonotype was obtained from a woman older than 75 with acute or convalescent COVID-19. The sample consisted of peripheral blood. CDR3 DNA: TGTGCCAGCAGCCAATCCGCGAGGAACACTGAAGCTTTCTTT. Its translation is CASSQSARNTEAFF.